This T cell receptor (beta chain) derives from a study of T cell responses to AZD1222 COVID-19 vaccine. The table lists this clone with a few counts. The antigen remains undetermined. Using immunoSEQ multiplex PCR, the repertoire was profiled, and TCRdb retains in-frame clones only, with some absent. The sample has 60,000 to 75,000 clones, under 90% seen once; the top ten hold 6.5%. The CDR3 loop spans 15 amino acids. Trimming shortened V by 5 bases and J by 0 bases, and 13 bases separated the two germline ends. The V gene's germline CDR1 is LNHDA and CDR2 SQIVND (reference sequence). General study points: Sampling captured repertoires only after the peak T cell response. Baseline seropositives among AZD1222 recipients totaled only six or seven. Close to half of spike-specific TCRs reportedly recognize unmutated variant regions.

The rearrangement joins TRBV19 to TRBJ1-2; D gene ambiguous. The source material was peripheral blood, sampled 28 days after the second AZD1222 dose. The receptor was isolated from an adult who received the AZD1222 COVID-19 vaccine. The CDR3 region has the DNA TGTGCCAGTAGTTCGGGTGGGTTTTCTAACTATGGCTACACCTTC. This translates into CASSSGGFSNYGYTF.